One sample yielded the 24 T cell receptor beta chains listed below, sequenced in a study of blood T cell repertoires in COVID-19. The data were produced by immunoSEQ multiplex PCR, yet TCRdb's version contains in-frame clones alone and is incomplete. The sample includes 150,000 to 200,000 clones, roughly four fifths of them seen just once. The sequenced sample was peripheral blood. The receptors were gathered from a human donor in a cohort sampled during active COVID-19.

The CDR3 DNA follows: TGCGCCAGCAGCCCGAGCGGGAGCCGAGTGGATACGCAGTATTTT. Protein product: CASSPSGSRVDTQYF. V is TRBV5-1 and J is TRBJ2-3; 8 nucleotides align to TRBD2. With 4 bases clipped from V and 6 bases from J, the junction kept 10 bases outside the gene matches. Per germline, CDR1 SGHRS and CDR2 YFSETQ. The CDR3 is 15 amino acids.

V gene TRBV24-1 combines with J gene TRBJ2-6; D is possibly TRBD2 (6 bases). Trimming stripped 4 bases from V and 0 bases from J, with 15 bases between. This CDR3 is 18 amino acids long. Germline assignment: CDR1 KGHDR and CDR2 SFDVKD. The CDR3 DNA reads as TGTGCCACCAGTGAACCGGGACTCCTGAGCTCTGGGGCCAACGTCCTGACTTTC. Translated, it gives CATSEPGLLSSGANVLTF.

The rearrangement joins TRBV12-5 to TRBJ1-2; D not resolved. V was pared by 1 base and J by 4 bases, with 10 bases between. The CDR3 is 14 amino acids. The germline V gene has CDR1 LGHNT and CDR2 FRNRAP. This CDR3 is CASGLGGGGYGYTF. The CDR3 DNA reads TGTGCTAGTGGTTTGGGAGGTGGTGGCTATGGCTACACCTTC.

The rearrangement joins TRBV18 to TRBJ2-7, with TRBD1 matching 8 bases. Germline CDR1 is KGHSH and CDR2 is LQKENI. This CDR3 comprises 15 residues. With 3 bases clipped from V and 2 bases from J, the junction kept 6 bases outside the gene matches. CDR3 residues: CASSPTGVATYEQYF. CDR3 bases: TGTGCCAGCTCACCGACAGGGGTTGCCACCTACGAGCAGTACTTC.

Worth noting for this clone: The identical CDR3 is also encoded by other nucleotide sequences in the sample. The chain employs TRBV7-2 and TRBJ1-1, with 7 bases fitting TRBD1. There are 14 residues in the CDR3. Germline-derived CDR1 and CDR2 are SGHTA and FQGNSA. Losses at the gene ends were 3 bases for V and 0 bases for J; bases not matched to a gene: 1. As DNA, the CDR3 is TGTGCCAGCAGCTTGGGACAGATGAACACTGAAGCTTTCTTT. Translation gives CASSLGQMNTEAFF.

The chain carries TRBV6-2 or TRBV6-3 and TRBJ2-7; a weak D match, TRBD2 (5 bases). Per germline, CDR1 MNHEY and CDR2 SVGEGT. This CDR3 spans 15 amino acids. Trimming stripped 6 bases from V and 4 bases from J, with 19 bases between. CDR3 sequence: CASSLPRQEVYEQYF. CDR3 DNA: TGTGCCAGCAGCCTGCCGAGGCAGGAGGTGTACGAGCAGTACTTC.

The chain joins TRBV7-9 to TRBJ2-6; D is undetermined. CDR1 and CDR2 from the germline V gene are SEHNR and FQNEAQ (reference sequence). Trimming took 0 bases from V and 2 from J, leaving 11 bases between them. The CDR3 length is 17 residues. In nucleotides, the CDR3 is TGTGCCAGCAGCTTAGCCTCTGCGGATACTGGGGCCAACGTCCTGACTTTC. This sequence encodes CASSLASADTGANVLTF.

The CDR3: CASSQDRVAQYF. The CDR3, as DNA: TGTGCCAGCAGTCAAGACAGGGTTGCGCAGTACTTC. The chain uses TRBV12-3 or TRBV12-4 and TRBJ2-7; TRBD1 aligns across 7 bases. Losses at the gene ends were 5 bases for V and 9 bases for J; bases not matched to a gene: 7. The CDR3 contains 12 residues.

This chain uses TRBV2 with TRBJ1-5, with 9 bases that match TRBD1. In germline, CDR1 is SNHLY, CDR2 FYNNEI. The trim removed 8 bases at V and 4 bases at J, leaving 9 bases unmatched. The CDR3 sequence is 15 residues long. The CDR3 DNA follows: TGTGCCAGCGGGGAAGGACAGGGGCCAAATCAGCCCCAGCATTTT. It codes for CASGEGQGPNQPQHF.

The chain carries TRBV6-2 or TRBV6-3 and TRBJ2-4, with D perhaps matching TRBD2 (7 bases). Trimming stripped 2 bases from V and 3 bases from J, with 17 bases between. Per the germline V gene, CDR1 is MNHEY and CDR2 is SVGEGT. This CDR3 spans 17 amino acids. The CDR3 region is CASSYPSGEGDKNIQYF. The CDR3 coding sequence is TGTGCCAGCAGTTACCCCTCGGGGGAGGGGGACAAAAACATTCAGTACTTC.

The chain carries TRBV18 and TRBJ1-5; 7 bases align to TRBD1. V gave up 2 bases and J gave up 5 bases; unmatched junction bases: 6. Looked up from germline, CDR1 is KGHSH and CDR2 is LQKENI. The CDR3 is 15 residues long. The CDR3 here is CASSPSTGVDQPQHF. CDR3 in DNA: TGTGCCAGCTCACCAAGCACAGGGGTGGATCAGCCCCAGCATTTT.

The chain links TRBV7-9 to TRBJ2-7; 7 bases match TRBD1. V trimming: 4 bases; J trimming: 7 bases; junction bases outside the gene matches: 4. Germline V gene lookup returns CDR1 SEHNR and CDR2 FQNEAQ (reference sequence). The CDR3 has 12 amino acids. The CDR3 bases are TGTGCCAGCAGCTCACAGGGGAGAGAGCAGTACTTC. It yields the protein CASSSQGREQYF.

The chain has TRBV27 and TRBJ1-6, with TRBD1 matching over 8 bases. The germline CDR1 and CDR2 sequences are MNHEY and SMNVEV (reference sequence). Trimming took 3 bases from V and 6 from J; bases not matched to a gene: 4. This CDR3 is built from 15 residues. The CDR3, as DNA: TGTGCCAGCAGTTTGACAGGGGCGGGTAATTCACCCCTCCACTTT. It is translated as CASSLTGAGNSPLHF.

The chain uses TRBV18 and TRBJ2-2, with 10 bases lining up with TRBD1. V shed 6 bases and J 3 bases; nucleotides not matched to a gene: 4. Germline assignment: CDR1 KGHSH and CDR2 LQKENI. The CDR3 covers 15 residues. CDR3 region: CASSPGTGDTGELFF. Written as DNA, the CDR3 is TGTGCCAGCTCGCCCGGGACAGGGGACACCGGGGAGCTGTTTTTT.

V usage is TRBV10-2 and J usage is TRBJ1-1; no firm D call. This CDR3 contains 11 residues. The V gene lost 7 bases and the J gene lost 1 base, with 4 bases spanning the gap. The germline gives CDR1 WSHSY, CDR2 SAAADI. In nucleotides, the CDR3 is TGCGCCAGCACCGGGAACACTGAAGCTTTCTTT. As protein: CASTGNTEAFF.

The J gene is TRBJ2-7, the V gene TRBV4-2, with TRBD2 identical over 11 bases. The CDR3 loop spans 15 amino acids. The germline V gene has CDR1 LGHNA and CDR2 YNFKEQ. Trimming took 4 bases from V and 0 from J; bases not matched to a gene: 2. DNA for the CDR3: TGTGCCAGCAGCCTCGGACTAGCGGGCTCCTACGAGCAGTACTTC. Protein product: CASSLGLAGSYEQYF.

The CDR3 coding sequence is TGTGCCAGCAGCTTGTCACTAGCGGGAGCCTACGAGCAGTACTTC. Its translation: CASSLSLAGAYEQYF. V and J are TRBV5-4 and TRBJ2-7, with 11 bases lining up with TRBD2. This CDR3 is built from 15 residues. The junction had 2 bases not matched to a gene; V was cut back by 1 base and J by 2 bases. Germline-derived CDR1 and CDR2 are SGHNT and YYREEE (reference sequence).

The chain carries TRBV7-8 and TRBJ2-2; a weak D match, TRBD2 (5 bases). The V end lost 0 bases, the J end lost 7 bases, and 12 bases lay between the germline ends. Germline CDR1 reads SGHVS; CDR2 reads FQNEAQ. CDR3 length: 15 residues. This CDR3 is CASSLATLGNGELFF. Written as DNA, the CDR3 is TGTGCCAGCAGCTTAGCAACCCTCGGGAACGGGGAGCTGTTTTTT.

This chain joins TRBV19 and TRBJ1-5; 7 bases are a match to TRBD1. V lost 3 bases to trimming and J lost 3 bases; unmatched junction nucleotides: 2. The CDR3 runs to 14 residues. The germline V gene encodes CDR1 LNHDA and CDR2 SQIVND (reference sequence). The CDR3: CASSITGDNQPQHF. Here the CDR3 DNA reads TGTGCCAGTAGTATTACAGGGGACAATCAGCCCCAGCATTTT.

The chain employs TRBV6-5 and TRBJ1-1; possibly TRBD1 for D (6 bases). The germline V gene has CDR1 MNHEY and CDR2 SVGAGI. This CDR3 spans 14 amino acids. Between the trimmed V and J ends, which lost 6 bases and 1 base, there was a span of 12 bases. The CDR3 is CASSLETGNTEAFF. The CDR3 DNA reads as TGTGCCAGCAGCCTCGAGACAGGGAACACTGAAGCTTTCTTT.

The chain recombines TRBV2 with TRBJ1-4; no reliable D call. The V end lost 4 bases, the J end lost 7 bases, and 13 bases lay between the germline ends. Germline V gene lookup returns CDR1 SNHLY and CDR2 FYNNEI. The CDR3 sequence is 14 residues long. The chain's CDR3 is CASSADGGAEKLFF. The DNA for the CDR3 is TGTGCCAGCAGTGCGGACGGAGGAGCTGAAAAACTGTTTTTT.

This clone showed up just once. The rearrangement links TRBV5-1 to TRBJ1-2; perhaps TRBD1 as D (6 bases). From germline, CDR1 is SGHRS and CDR2 YFSETQ. V was trimmed by 0 bases and J by 0 bases, leaving 9 bases between them. CDR3 length: 15 residues. The CDR3 protein is CASSLGDTANYGYTF. CDR3 DNA: TGCGCCAGCAGCTTGGGGGACACGGCTAACTATGGCTACACCTTC. Full variable domain (outside the CDR3, taken from reference TRBV5-1 and TRBJ1-2): KAGVTQTPRYLIKTRGQQVTLSCSPISGHRSVSWYQQTPGQGLQFLFEYFSETQRNKGNFPGRFSGRQFSNSRSEMNVSTLELGDSALYLCASSLGDTANYGYTFGSGTRLTVV.

This chain uses TRBV4-1 with TRBJ1-4, with 8 nucleotides matching TRBD1. V shed 5 bases, J shed 6 bases, and the junction held 5 bases outside the gene matches. Germline loops: CDR1 MGHRA, CDR2 YSYEKL. The CDR3 consists of 14 residues. The chain's CDR3 is CASSSGTGDEKLFF. The CDR3, as DNA: TGCGCCAGCAGCTCCGGGACAGGCGATGAAAAACTGTTTTTT.

The V gene is TRBV19, the J gene TRBJ1-2; 8 nucleotides align to TRBD1. Trimming took 9 bases from V and 5 from J; bases not matched to a gene: 8. The V gene's germline CDR1 is LNHDA and CDR2 SQIVND (reference sequence). The CDR3 totals 13 residues. Written as DNA, the CDR3 is TGTGCCAGCGCGGACAGGGTTTGGTATGGCTACACCTTC. As protein: CASADRVWYGYTF.